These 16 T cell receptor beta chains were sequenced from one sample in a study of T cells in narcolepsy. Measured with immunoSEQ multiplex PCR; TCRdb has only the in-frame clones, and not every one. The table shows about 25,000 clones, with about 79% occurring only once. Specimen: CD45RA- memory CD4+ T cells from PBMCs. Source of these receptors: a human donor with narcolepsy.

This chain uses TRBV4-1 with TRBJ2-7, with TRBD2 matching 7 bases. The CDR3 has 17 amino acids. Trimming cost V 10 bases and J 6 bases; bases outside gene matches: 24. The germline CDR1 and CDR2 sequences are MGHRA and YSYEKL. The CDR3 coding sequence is TGCGCCACCTCCCACGGACTAGGCTTGCGATTATCGTCCGAGCAGTACTTC. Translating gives CATSHGLGLRLSSEQYF.

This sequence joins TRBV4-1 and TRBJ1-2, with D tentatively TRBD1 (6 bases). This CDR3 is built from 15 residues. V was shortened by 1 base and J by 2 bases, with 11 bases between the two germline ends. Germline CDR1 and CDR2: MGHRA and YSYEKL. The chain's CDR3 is CASSQAPGENYGYTF. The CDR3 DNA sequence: TGCGCCAGCAGCCAAGCCCCAGGGGAAAACTATGGCTACACCTTC.

The CDR3 loop reads CAWSVREGTSRRNSPLHF. CDR3 bases: TGTGCCTGGAGTGTACGGGAGGGGACGAGTCGACGTAATTCACCCCTCCACTTT. J is TRBJ1-6 and V is TRBV30, with D perhaps TRBD1 (5 bases). Per the germline V gene, CDR1 is GTSNPN and CDR2 is SVGIG (reference sequence). The CDR3 extends over 18 amino acids. V was clipped by 0 bases and J by 6 bases, with 21 bases between them.

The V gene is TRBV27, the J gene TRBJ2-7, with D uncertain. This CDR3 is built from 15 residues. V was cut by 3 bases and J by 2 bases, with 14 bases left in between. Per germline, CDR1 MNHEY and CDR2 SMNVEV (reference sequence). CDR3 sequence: CASSLKATSTYEQYF. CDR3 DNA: TGTGCCAGCAGTTTGAAGGCTACTTCCACCTACGAGCAGTACTTC.

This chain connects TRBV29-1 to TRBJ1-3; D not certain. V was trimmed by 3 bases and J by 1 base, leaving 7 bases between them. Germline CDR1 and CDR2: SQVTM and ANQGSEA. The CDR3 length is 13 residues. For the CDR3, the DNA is TGCAGCGTTGACGTCGGTTCTGGAAACACCATATATTTT. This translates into CSVDVGSGNTIYF.

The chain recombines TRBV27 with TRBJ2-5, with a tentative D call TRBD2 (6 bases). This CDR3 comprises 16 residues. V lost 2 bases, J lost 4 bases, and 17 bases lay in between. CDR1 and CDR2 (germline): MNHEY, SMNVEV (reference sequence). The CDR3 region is CASSLGGNPGGETQYF. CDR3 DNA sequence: TGTGCCAGCAGTTTAGGAGGGAACCCCGGCGGAGAGACCCAGTACTTC.

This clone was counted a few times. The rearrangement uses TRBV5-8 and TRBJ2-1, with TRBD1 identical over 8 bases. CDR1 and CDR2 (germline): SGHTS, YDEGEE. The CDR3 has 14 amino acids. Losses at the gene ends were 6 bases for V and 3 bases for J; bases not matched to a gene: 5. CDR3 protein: CASIRTGSYNEQFF. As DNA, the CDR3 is TGTGCCAGCATCCGGACAGGGAGCTACAATGAGCAGTTCTTC.

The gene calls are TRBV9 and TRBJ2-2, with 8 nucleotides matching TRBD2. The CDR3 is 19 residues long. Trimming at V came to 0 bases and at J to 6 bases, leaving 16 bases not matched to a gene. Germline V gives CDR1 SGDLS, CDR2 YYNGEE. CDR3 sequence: CASSVEPPGSGSPAGELFF. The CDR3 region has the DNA TGTGCCAGCAGCGTAGAACCCCCGGGGAGCGGGAGCCCGGCCGGGGAGCTGTTTTTT.

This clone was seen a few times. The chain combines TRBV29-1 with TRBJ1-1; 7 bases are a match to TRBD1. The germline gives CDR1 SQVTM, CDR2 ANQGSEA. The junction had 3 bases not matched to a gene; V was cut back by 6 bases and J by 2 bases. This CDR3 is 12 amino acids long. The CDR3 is CSVGTDNTEAFF. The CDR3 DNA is TGCAGCGTCGGGACAGATAACACTGAAGCTTTCTTT.

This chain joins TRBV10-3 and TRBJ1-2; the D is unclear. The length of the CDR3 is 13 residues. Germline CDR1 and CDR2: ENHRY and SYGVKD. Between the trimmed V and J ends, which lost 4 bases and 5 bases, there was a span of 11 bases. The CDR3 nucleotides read TGTGCCATCAGTGCCCCTATCTCTTATGGCTACACCTTC. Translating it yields CAISAPISYGYTF.

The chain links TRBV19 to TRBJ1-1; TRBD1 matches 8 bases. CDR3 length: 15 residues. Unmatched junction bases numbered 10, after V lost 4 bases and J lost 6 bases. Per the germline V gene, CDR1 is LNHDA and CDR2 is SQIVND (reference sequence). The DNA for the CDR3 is TGTGCCAGTAGTACTCGCTCAGGGGGCGCCCCTGAAGCTTTCTTT. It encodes CASSTRSGGAPEAFF.

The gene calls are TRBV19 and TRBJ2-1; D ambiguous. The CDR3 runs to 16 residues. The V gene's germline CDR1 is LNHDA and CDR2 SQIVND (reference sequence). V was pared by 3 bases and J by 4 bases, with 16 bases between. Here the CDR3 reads CASSMISSGVYNEQFF. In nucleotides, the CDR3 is TGTGCCAGTAGTATGATTAGCTCTGGGGTTTACAATGAGCAGTTCTTC.

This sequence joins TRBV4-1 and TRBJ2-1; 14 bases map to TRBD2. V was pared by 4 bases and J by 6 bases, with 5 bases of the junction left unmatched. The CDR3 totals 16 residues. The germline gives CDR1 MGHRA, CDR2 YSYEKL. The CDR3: CASSPTSGRAINEQFF. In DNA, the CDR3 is TGCGCCAGCAGCCCGACTAGCGGGAGGGCCATCAATGAGCAGTTCTTC.

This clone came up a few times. The CDR3 nucleotides are TGTGCCAGCAGCTTTTCGGGCTACCTTTATCAAGAGACCCAGTACTTC. It translates to CASSFSGYLYQETQYF. The chain uses TRBV5-5 and TRBJ2-5, with no clear D. This CDR3 has 16 amino acids. Per the germline V gene, CDR1 is SGHKS and CDR2 is YYEKEE (reference sequence). Deletions cut 2 bases from V and 2 bases from J, with 16 bases between.

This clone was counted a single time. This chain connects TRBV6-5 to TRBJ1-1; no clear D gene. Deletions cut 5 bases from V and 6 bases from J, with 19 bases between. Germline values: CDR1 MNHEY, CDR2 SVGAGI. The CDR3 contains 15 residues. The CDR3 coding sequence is TGTGCCAGCAGTAGGCCCTCTGTAGGGTCGGCTGAAGCTTTCTTT. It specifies CASSRPSVGSAEAFF.

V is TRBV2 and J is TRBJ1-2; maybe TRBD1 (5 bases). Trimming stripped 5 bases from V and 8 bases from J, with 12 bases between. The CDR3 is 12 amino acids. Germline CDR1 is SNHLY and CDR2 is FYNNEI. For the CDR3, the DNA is TGTGCCAGCAGTATACAGGATCACGGCTACACCTTC. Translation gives CASSIQDHGYTF.